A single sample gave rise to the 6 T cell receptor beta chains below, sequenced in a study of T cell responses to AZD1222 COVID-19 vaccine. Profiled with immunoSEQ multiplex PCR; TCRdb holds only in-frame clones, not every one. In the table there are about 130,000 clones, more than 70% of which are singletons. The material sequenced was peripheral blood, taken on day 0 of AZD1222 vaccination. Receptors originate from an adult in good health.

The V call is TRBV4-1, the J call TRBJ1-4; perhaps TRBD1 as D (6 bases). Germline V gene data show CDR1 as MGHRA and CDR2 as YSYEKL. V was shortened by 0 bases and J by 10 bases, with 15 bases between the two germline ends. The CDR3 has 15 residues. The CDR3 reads CASSQEGGFVGKLFF. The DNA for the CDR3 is TGCGCCAGCAGCCAAGAAGGGGGTTTTGTTGGAAAACTGTTTTTT.

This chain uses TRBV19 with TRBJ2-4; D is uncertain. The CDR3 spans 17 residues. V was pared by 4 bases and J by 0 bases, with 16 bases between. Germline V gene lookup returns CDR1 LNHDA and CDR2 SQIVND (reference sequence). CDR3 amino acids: CASSKITTSLAKNIQYF. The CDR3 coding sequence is TGTGCCAGTAGTAAAATTACGACATCCCTAGCCAAAAACATTCAGTACTTC.

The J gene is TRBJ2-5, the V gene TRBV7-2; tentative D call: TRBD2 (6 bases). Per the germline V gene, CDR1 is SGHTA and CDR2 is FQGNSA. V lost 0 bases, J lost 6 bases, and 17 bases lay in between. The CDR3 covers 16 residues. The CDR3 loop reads CASSLAGRDGIKTQYF. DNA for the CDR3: TGTGCCAGCAGCTTAGCGGGGCGGGATGGGATAAAGACCCAGTACTTC.

This CDR3 reads CASSPMTGDRNTIYF. The CDR3 DNA is TGTGCCAGCAGCCCCATGACAGGGGACAGGAACACCATATATTTT. This chain uses TRBV9 with TRBJ1-3; 8 positions agree with TRBD1. The V gene's germline CDR1 is SGDLS and CDR2 YYNGEE. Trimming removed 4 bases from V and 7 bases from J; junction bases left unmatched: 10. This CDR3 has 15 residues.

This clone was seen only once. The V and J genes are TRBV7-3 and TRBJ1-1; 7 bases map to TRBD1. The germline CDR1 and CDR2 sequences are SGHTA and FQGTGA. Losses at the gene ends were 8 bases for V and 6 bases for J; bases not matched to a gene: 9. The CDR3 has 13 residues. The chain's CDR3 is CASGLRGGSEAFF. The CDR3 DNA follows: TGTGCCAGCGGGCTTAGAGGGGGCTCTGAAGCTTTCTTT.

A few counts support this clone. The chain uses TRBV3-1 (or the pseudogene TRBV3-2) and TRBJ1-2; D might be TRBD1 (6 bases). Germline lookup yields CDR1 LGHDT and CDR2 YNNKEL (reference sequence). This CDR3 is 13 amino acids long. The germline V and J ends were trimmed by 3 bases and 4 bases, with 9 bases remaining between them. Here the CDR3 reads CASSQRGLYGYTF. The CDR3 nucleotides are TGTGCCAGCAGCCAGCGGGGGCTCTATGGCTACACCTTC.